This TCR beta chain originates from a study of graft-versus-host responses after intestinal transplantation (dated by TCRdb to the early 2020s). With regard to the full study: The transplants that recipients got were multivisceral, liver-intestinal, or isolated intestinal. Every recipient was given anti-thymocyte globulin induction, then maintenance tacrolimus and steroids for around three years. Graft-versus-host and host-versus-graft alloreactive T cell clones were tracked in the graft, circulation and bone marrow after intestinal transplantation using bulk TCR-beta CDR3 sequencing. Alloreactive clones were identified by sequencing pre-transplant mixed lymphocyte reaction products and comparing them with unstimulated pre-transplant donor and recipient T cells. A cohort of 20 to 25 intestinal transplant recipients, including one retransplant, was enrolled, and 3 patients lacking pretransplant specimens were excluded. Donor T cell macrochimerism was defined as a peak of at least 4% donor T cells among recipient peripheral blood mononuclear cells. Samples from three later patients were sequenced in-house on an Illumina MiSeq with MiXCR processing rather than by the commercial service. Summary of the overall study and its limitations: Peak levels of circulating GvH clones were associated with declines in HvG clones early after transplant. In the allografts of patients with donor T cell macrochimerism, GvH to HvG T cell clonal ratios were high. Conclusions were limited by the relatively low number and heterogeneity of intestinal transplant patients. GvH clones turned up in recipient bone marrow, with some appearing earlier in ileal mucosa or blood, a pattern consistent with an intestinal mucosal origin.

About this clone: No cognate antigen has been identified for it. Nothing much larger sits one base from this clone, and base qualities are not available.

CDR1 is given as MNHEY and CDR2 as SVGAGI, both from the germline V gene. V drops 4 bases and J drops 2 bases, leaving 15 bases in between. The CDR3 contains 15 residues, cysteine and phenylalanine counted. Solely the CDR3 DNA is kept, with 45 bases framed from the first base. The library was built by means of the immunoSEQ multiplex PCR assay. Adaptive Biotechnologies carried out high-throughput TCR-beta CDR3 sequencing of genomic DNA for most patients. The authors processed their data as follows. TCR sequencing data for over 15 patients were retrieved from Adaptive's ImmunoSEQ software; a few other patients were processed with MiXCR and VDJtools. Because the origin of CDR3 nucleotide sequences shared between donor and recipient could not be assigned, those sequences were removed. To be classed as alloreactive, a clone needed at least 2-fold expansion over unstimulated cells and a minimum CFSE-low frequency of 0.002% (template counts) or 0.001% (read counts). Mappable clones were those detected in sequenced pre-transplant spleen, lymph node, or MLR CFSE-low populations of the donor or recipient. The cumulative frequency of alloreactive clones was calculated as a percentage of all sequences, weighted by copy number. TCRdb mirrors the immuneACCESS table, restricted to in-frame sequences. Some clones are absent from its copies; in checked studies, under half trace to an unresolved V gene, and the reason for the others is unknown. That table supplies the V and J calls and clone size; D and trimming were determined from the DNA. This sample holds tens of thousands of clones; around 93% were observed only once. In total, the top ten clones hold 0.69% of the sample.

Blood samples were collected up to 4 times in the first month after transplant and then at least monthly when available. The sequence links TRBV6-5 to TRBJ2-7; TRBD1 is perhaps the D gene, given 6 matching bases. The origin of this receptor is a human patient who received an intestinal transplant, so some T cells may come from the graft donor. This material consisted of PBMCs, taken 98 days after intestinal transplantation. This receptor carries the CDR3 CASSLMDSPPYEQYF. The nucleotide sequence reads as follows: TGTGCCAGCAGTTTAATGGACAGTCCACCCTACGAGCAGTACTTC.